This T cell receptor (beta chain) emerged from a study of follicular helper T cells after annual influenza vaccination. Study-wide context: For some subjects, blood spans the 2013-2014, 2014-2015 and 2015-2016 annual vaccinations.

Sequencing used immunoSEQ multiplex PCR; TCRdb keeps in-frame clones, though not all of them. Of 9,500 to 15,000 clones in the sample, approximately 80% were seen once. General study points: Just roughly 9.5-23% of cells analyzed had recovered productive TCRB sequences.

Time point of the sample: 2015-2016 season, pre-vaccination. Sorted blood CD4 subsets were sequenced before and after adults received seasonal inactivated influenza vaccine. Excluded were substance abuse, HIV/AIDS, active cancer, immunomodulatory drugs and active illness. This CDR3 region has 10 residues. V was cut by 6 bases and J by 12 bases, with 12 bases left in between. Germline CDR1 is SNHLY and CDR2 is FYNNEI. This clone was counted a few times. Its specificity is not known. This receptor was obtained from an adult who received the influenza vaccine. The material sequenced was CXCR5+ CD38- circulating T follicular helper cells from blood, taken on the day of influenza vaccination. Subset described: circulating Tfh, non-naive CD4+CXCR5+PD-1+ (ICOS+CD38+ or ICOS-CD38-). The chain employs TRBV2 and TRBJ2-7; tentatively, D is TRBD1 or TRBD2 (5 bases each). CDR3 sequence reads: CASRGEWLYF. CDR3 DNA: TGTGCCAGCAGGGGGGAGTGGCTGTACTTC. Supplemented by reference TRBV2 and TRBJ2-7, the full variable domain reads EPEVTQTPSHQVTQMGQEVILRCVPISNHLYFYWYRQILGQKVEFLVSFYNNEISEKSEIFDDQFSVERPDGSNFTLKIRSTKLEDSAMYFCASRGEWLYFGPGTRLTVT.